The next 27 T cell receptor beta chains were all read from a single sample in a study of identifying expanded T cells in peripheral blood. Measured with immunoSEQ multiplex PCR; TCRdb has only the in-frame clones, and not every one. The data show around 100,000 clones, roughly 85% seen once. Sequenced: blood. The receptor source for this set is a person between 18 and 75 years old in good health.

Concerning this clone: The sample has other DNA sequences that encode this CDR3 too. This chain joins TRBV4-2 and TRBJ2-7, with D tentatively TRBD1 (5 bases). CDR1 is LGHNA, CDR2 YNFKEQ, per germline. The CDR3 totals 15 residues. V shed 1 base and J shed 0 bases, with 10 bases lying between them. CDR3 nucleotides: TGTGCCAGCAGCCAAGGGGGCGGTGGCTCCTACGAGCAGTACTTC. Its translation is CASSQGGGGSYEQYF.

This CDR3 reads CASSGRRGARGYTF. CDR3 bases: TGTGCCAGCAGCGGGAGGAGGGGAGCGAGGGGCTACACCTTC. The chain is built from TRBV6-5 and TRBJ1-2, with D perhaps matching TRBD1 (5 bases). The CDR3 has 14 amino acids. V was cut by 6 bases and J by 8 bases, with 19 bases left in between. The V gene's germline CDR1 is MNHEY and CDR2 SVGAGI.

This chain links TRBV7-2 with TRBJ1-4; possibly TRBD1 for D (6 bases). CDR1 is SGHTA, CDR2 FQGNSA, per germline. The CDR3 contains 17 residues. Trimming shortened V by 5 bases and J by 5 bases, and 21 bases separated the two germline ends. The CDR3 coding sequence is TGTGCCAGCAGCCTCCGCGGGGGGGCAACCGTGAATGAAAAACTGTTTTTT. This codes for CASSLRGGATVNEKLFF. Combining the CDR3 with reference TRBV7-2 and TRBJ1-4 gives the whole variable domain GAGVSQSPSNKVTEKGKDVELRCDPISGHTALYWYRQSLGQGLEFLIYFQGNSAPDKSGLPSDRFSAERTGGSVSTLTIQRTQQEDSAVYLCASSLRGGATVNEKLFFGSGTQLSVL.

This rearrangement joins TRBV6-1 to TRBJ2-5; either TRBD1 or TRBD2 may supply D (5 bases each). Germline V CDR1 and CDR2: MNHNS, SASEGT. Trimming shortened V by 5 bases and J by 1 base, and 8 bases separated the two germline ends. The CDR3 contains 13 residues. The CDR3, as DNA: TGTGCCAGCAGTCCGGGACCCCAAGAGACCCAGTACTTC. Its protein product is CASSPGPQETQYF.

The chain carries TRBV10-1 and TRBJ1-5; D unclear. V gave up 6 bases and J gave up 5 bases, with 20 bases separating them. Germline-derived CDR1 and CDR2 are WNHNN and SYGVQD (reference sequence). This CDR3 is built from 16 residues. The CDR3 region has the DNA TGCGCCAGCAGCGTCTCCACCGGGAGGGTTCATCAGCCCCAGCATTTT. As protein: CASSVSTGRVHQPQHF.

This sequence joins TRBV19 and TRBJ2-7, with 11 bases lining up with TRBD2. Germline V gene lookup returns CDR1 LNHDA and CDR2 SQIVND (reference sequence). The CDR3 has 15 amino acids. V trimming: 4 bases; J trimming: 3 bases; junction bases outside the gene matches: 5. CDR3 amino acids: CASSTGLAVVYEQYF. CDR3 in DNA: TGTGCCAGTAGTACGGGACTAGCGGTCGTCTACGAGCAGTACTTC.

The chain uses TRBV18 and TRBJ1-1; D might be TRBD1 (5 bases). Trimming took 3 bases from V and 3 from J, leaving 8 bases between them. Germline V lookup: CDR1 KGHSH, CDR2 LQKENI. There are 13 residues in the CDR3. CDR3 bases: TGTGCCAGCTCACCCGGAGGGGACACTGAAGCTTTCTTT. It is translated as CASSPGGDTEAFF.

The chain uses TRBV9 and TRBJ2-3, with no clear D. This CDR3 has 15 residues. Deletions cut 0 bases from V and 1 base from J, with 9 bases between. Germline CDR1 SGDLS, CDR2 YYNGEE. The CDR3 region has the DNA TGTGCCAGCAGCGTAGTAGGTCGCCGCACAGATACGCAGTATTTT. This codes for CASSVVGRRTDTQYF. Full variable domain (outside the CDR3, taken from reference TRBV9 and TRBJ2-3): DSGVTQTPKHLITATGQRVTLRCSPRSGDLSVYWYQQSLDQGLQFLIQYYNGEERAKGNILERFSAQQFPDLHSELNLSSLELGDSALYFCASSVVGRRTDTQYFGPGTRLTVL.

This clone has just one count. V gene TRBV18 combines with J gene TRBJ2-7, with 8 bases matching TRBD1. Germline CDR1 reads KGHSH; CDR2 reads LQKENI. J gave up 6 bases and V 1 base, and 5 bases lay outside the gene matches. The length of the CDR3 is 14 residues. The CDR3 DNA sequence: TGTGCCAGCTCACCACTCGACAGGGGAGGCGAGCAGTACTTC. This codes for CASSPLDRGGEQYF.

The genes are TRBV7-8 and TRBJ1-1; unclear D gene. V gave up 4 bases and J gave up 3 bases, with 9 bases separating them. CDR3 length: 13 residues. Germline CDR1 reads SGHVS; CDR2 reads FQNEAQ. CDR3: CASSWTAYTEAFF. Written as DNA, the CDR3 is TGTGCCAGCAGCTGGACGGCCTACACTGAAGCTTTCTTT.

The rearrangement links TRBV25-1 to TRBJ2-1; 9 positions agree with TRBD2. The CDR3 covers 15 residues. Germline V lookup: CDR1 MGHDK, CDR2 SYGVNS. The junction had 11 bases not matched to a gene; V was cut back by 6 bases and J by 8 bases. CDR3 sequence (DNA): TGTGCCAGCAGCCCCCCCCGGCGGGGGGGAGATGAGCAGTTCTTC. Translation: CASSPPRRGGDEQFF.

The chain combines TRBV6-6 with TRBJ1-5; 7 bases agree with TRBD1. Germline CDR1 MNHNY, CDR2 SVGAGI (reference sequence). The CDR3 is 16 residues long. Germline trimming cut 7 bases from V and 3 bases from J; bases unmatched to any gene: 12. The DNA for the CDR3 is TGTGCCAGCAACCGACAGGGCATATACGACAATCAGCCCCAGCATTTT. Translation: CASNRQGIYDNQPQHF.

The rearrangement links TRBV13 to TRBJ2-5; 9 bases line up with TRBD2. V lost 5 bases and J lost 2; bases outside the gene matches: 15. The V gene's germline CDR1 is PRHDT and CDR2 FYEKMQ (reference sequence). The CDR3 covers 18 residues. The CDR3 here is CASSLAKERGAKQETQYF. DNA for the CDR3: TGTGCCAGCAGCCTGGCCAAGGAGCGGGGGGCCAAACAAGAGACCCAGTACTTC.

This clone was detected once. The V gene is TRBV29-1, the J gene TRBJ2-3; 8 positions match TRBD2. The V gene's germline CDR1 is SQVTM and CDR2 ANQGSEA. The CDR3 extends over 13 amino acids. With V trimmed by 2 bases and J by 5 bases, 3 bases remained unmatched. The CDR3 region is CSVESGTRDTQYF. As DNA, the CDR3 is TGCAGCGTTGAATCGGGGACTAGAGATACGCAGTATTTT.

This chain uses TRBV6-5 with TRBJ2-3; TRBD1 might be the D (5 bases). The CDR3 is made up of 15 amino acids. Trimming removed 4 bases from V and 0 bases from J, with 11 bases in between. Germline assignment: CDR1 MNHEY and CDR2 SVGAGI. CDR3 amino acids: CASSSQVPSTDTQYF. The CDR3 coding sequence is TGTGCCAGCAGTTCACAGGTCCCTAGCACAGATACGCAGTATTTT.

The rearrangement joins TRBV28 to TRBJ2-7; D gene ambiguous. The CDR3 consists of 15 residues. Germline V gives CDR1 MDHEN, CDR2 SYDVKM. Trimming cost V 5 bases and J 2 bases, with 16 bases left between them. CDR3 DNA: TGTGCCAGCAGTGAGGTGCGGACGCTAGCCTACGAGCAGTACTTC. Amino acid sequence: CASSEVRTLAYEQYF.

The chain employs TRBV7-8 and TRBJ1-4; D remains unclear. Deletions cut 1 base from V and 8 bases from J, with 11 bases between. Looked up from germline, CDR1 is SGHVS and CDR2 is FQNEAQ. The CDR3 covers 14 residues. The chain's CDR3 is CASSLERVREKLFF. The CDR3, as DNA: TGTGCCAGCAGCTTAGAAAGGGTCCGCGAAAAACTGTTTTTT.

J is TRBJ1-1 and V is TRBV5-8; TRBD1 matches at 10 bases. Unmatched junction bases numbered 6, after V lost 4 bases and J lost 0 bases. CDR1 and CDR2 (germline): SGHTS, YDEGEE. The length of the CDR3 is 16 residues. CDR3 sequence (DNA): TGTGCCAGCAGCACTGGGACAGGGGCAATGAACACTGAAGCTTTCTTT. Amino acids: CASSTGTGAMNTEAFF. Using reference TRBV5-8 and TRBJ1-1 for the parts outside the CDR3, the full variable domain is EAGVTQSPTHLIKTRGQQATLRCSPISGHTSVYWYQQALGLGLQFLLWYDEGEERNRGNFPPRFSGRQFPNYSSELNVNALELEDSALYLCASSTGTGAMNTEAFFGQGTRLTVV.

The rearrangement joins TRBV5-4 to TRBJ2-1; 12 nucleotides agree with TRBD2. J lost 2 bases, V lost 4 bases, and 13 bases had no gene match. Germline V gives CDR1 SGHNT, CDR2 YYREEE (reference sequence). The CDR3 covers 19 residues. The CDR3 reads CASSGITSGGPPAYNEQFF. The CDR3, as DNA: TGTGCCAGCAGCGGGATAACTAGCGGGGGGCCCCCCGCCTACAATGAGCAGTTCTTC.

This clone was counted only a few times. The chain uses TRBV29-1 and TRBJ1-1; 7 nucleotides match TRBD1. Trimming removed 5 bases from V and 1 base from J; junction bases left unmatched: 10. CDR3 length: 15 amino acids. Looked up from germline, CDR1 is SQVTM and CDR2 is ANQGSEA. The CDR3 reads CSVKGQGGPNTEAFF. CDR3 in DNA: TGCAGCGTTAAAGGCCAAGGGGGCCCGAACACTGAAGCTTTCTTT.

This clone was recorded only once. The chain uses TRBV7-9 and TRBJ2-7, with D unclear. V lost 5 bases to trimming and J lost 7 bases, with 18 bases between them. Germline loops: CDR1 SEHNR, CDR2 FQNEAQ (reference sequence). The CDR3 totals 14 residues. The CDR3 spells CASSPRQRVEEQYF. DNA of the CDR3: TGTGCCAGCAGCCCCCGCCAACGGGTCGAGGAGCAGTACTTC.

The rearrangement uses TRBV19 and TRBJ1-4; perhaps TRBD1 as D (5 bases). CDR3 length: 12 amino acids. Germline loops: CDR1 LNHDA, CDR2 SQIVND (reference sequence). Between the trimmed V and J ends, which lost 6 bases and 5 bases, there was a span of 7 bases. Here the CDR3 reads CASRWGNEKLFF. In nucleotides, the CDR3 is TGTGCCAGTAGATGGGGGAATGAAAAACTGTTTTTT.

The chain carries TRBV13 and TRBJ1-2; TRBD1 agrees at 10 bases. CDR1 PRHDT and CDR2 FYEKMQ come from the germline V gene (reference sequence). V lost 5 bases and J lost 3; bases outside the gene matches: 9. The CDR3 has 16 amino acids. The CDR3 sequence: CASSTGTGDPDYGYTF. The CDR3 bases are TGTGCCAGCAGCACCGGGACAGGGGACCCTGACTATGGCTACACCTTC.

The chain combines TRBV4-3 with TRBJ1-1; D is perhaps TRBD1 (6 bases). The V gene's germline CDR1 is LGHNA and CDR2 YSLEER. This CDR3 is 15 amino acids long. V shed 4 bases and J shed 1 base, with 13 bases lying between them. The CDR3 here is CASSRQEGGNTEAFF. In nucleotides, the CDR3 is TGCGCCAGCAGCCGGCAGGAGGGGGGGAACACTGAAGCTTTCTTT.

The chain has TRBV13 and TRBJ2-2, with 8 positions matching TRBD2. Germline assignment: CDR1 PRHDT and CDR2 FYEKMQ (reference sequence). The CDR3 is 13 residues long. Germline trimming cut 5 bases from V and 7 bases from J; bases unmatched to any gene: 3. The CDR3 sequence is CASSLAGNGELFF. DNA for the CDR3: TGTGCCAGCAGCCTAGCGGGTAACGGGGAGCTGTTTTTT. Filled out from reference TRBV13 and TRBJ2-2, the complete variable domain reads AAGVIQSPRHLIKEKRETATLKCYPIPRHDTVYWYQQGPGQDPQFLISFYEKMQSDKGSIPDRFSAQQFSDYHSELNMSSLELGDSALYFCASSLAGNGELFFGEGSRLTVL.

The CDR3 spells CASSQDPGPSTEAFF. The CDR3 bases are TGCGCCAGCAGCCAAGATCCAGGGCCGTCCACTGAAGCTTTCTTT. The J gene is TRBJ1-1, the V gene TRBV4-3; a weak D match, TRBD1 (5 bases). This CDR3 is built from 15 residues. Per germline, CDR1 LGHNA and CDR2 YSLEER. Trimming removed 0 bases from V and 4 bases from J, with 12 bases in between.

The chain couples TRBV2 to TRBJ2-7; tentatively, D is TRBD1 (5 bases). The germline V gene encodes CDR1 SNHLY and CDR2 FYNNEI. The length of the CDR3 is 13 residues. The V and J ends lost 5 bases and 6 bases respectively, with 14 bases between them. The CDR3 DNA is TGTGCCAGCAGTACCGACAGTGGTGTCGAGCAGTACTTC. This encodes CASSTDSGVEQYF.